The entry below gives a single T cell receptor beta chain sequence along with its context. The data were obtained in a study of blood T cell repertoires in COVID-19. Sequenced by immunoSEQ multiplex PCR; TCRdb stores in-frame clones only, minus some. Among 35,000 to 50,000 clones listed, 70% to 90% were seen once. This TCR was sampled from a woman aged 70-85 years in a cohort sampled during active COVID-19. Sequencing was performed on peripheral blood.

CDR3 sequence reads: CASTLSQAMEAFF. DNA of the CDR3: TGTGCCAGCACCCTATCACAGGCGATGGAAGCTTTCTTT. The chain has TRBV28 and TRBJ1-1; D may be TRBD1 (5 bases). Germline loops: CDR1 MDHEN, CDR2 SYDVKM. This CDR3 is built from 13 residues. V was trimmed by 7 bases and J by 8 bases, leaving 17 bases between them. Variable domain in full (rest from reference TRBV28 and TRBJ1-1): DVKVTQSSRYLVKRTGEKVFLECVQDMDHENMFWYRQDPGLGLRLIYFSYDVKMKEKGDIPEGYSVSREKKERFSLILESASTNQTSMYLCASTLSQAMEAFFGQGTRLTVV.